Listed here are 15 T cell receptor beta chains from one sample, sequenced in a study of blood T cells in healthy people across ages. Through a sample-barcoded 5' primer and a J-beta primer mix, a second PCR was run for about 7 to 12 cycles. One entry per CDR3 protein results from TCRdb running MiXCR on the 5' RACE reads. The table includes about 700,000 distinct CDR3 sequences, less than 40% detected once. Sequencing input: blood. Receptors originate from a woman of 80 years or more in good health.

This clonotype was recorded at least ten times. This sequence joins TRBV25-1 and TRBJ2-5; D remains ambiguous. This CDR3 region has 13 residues. Germline assignment: CDR1 MGHDK and CDR2 SYGVNS. V was pared by 1 base and J by 0 bases, with 3 bases between. The DNA of the CDR3 is TGTGCCAGCAGTGAATGGAACCAAGAGACCCAGTACTTC. Translation: CASSEWNQETQYF.

This clonotype was counted between two and nine times. The DNA of the CDR3 is TGTGCCAGCAGTGCGTCAACAGGCCCTTATAGCAATCAGCCCCAGCATTTT. Protein product: CASSASTGPYSNQPQHF. The V gene is TRBV6-1, the J gene TRBJ1-5; tentatively, D is TRBD1 (5 bases). CDR1 and CDR2 from the germline V gene are MNHNS and SASEGT. This CDR3 comprises 17 residues. V lost 4 bases, J lost 0 bases, and 16 bases lay in between.

The table lists this clonotype with many counts. The chain has TRBV15 and TRBJ2-2; 7 bases line up with TRBD1. J was trimmed by 4 bases and V by 0 bases; bases with no gene match: 8. CDR3 length equals 17 residues. Germline lookup yields CDR1 LNHNV and CDR2 YYDKDF (reference sequence). CDR3 region: CATSRDETGQGTGELFF. The CDR3 DNA reads as TGTGCCACCAGCAGAGATGAGACAGGGCAGGGCACCGGGGAGCTGTTTTTT.

This chain's CDR3 is CASIGTGGFSEAFF. CDR3 bases: TGTGCCAGCATCGGGACAGGGGGCTTCTCTGAAGCTTTCTTT. The chain has TRBV6-2 or TRBV6-3 and TRBJ1-1; 12 bases map to TRBD1. The junction had 6 bases not matched to a gene; V was cut back by 7 bases and J by 6 bases. This CDR3 contains 14 residues. CDR1 is MNHEY, CDR2 SVGEGT, per germline.

Points on this clonotype: A much larger clone sits a single nucleotide away, making a read error possible. The V and J genes are TRBV10-3 and TRBJ2-4, with D unresolved. The germline V gene has CDR1 ENHRY and CDR2 SYGVKD. V lost 0 bases, J lost 8 bases, and 11 bases lay in between. The CDR3 is made up of 14 amino acids. The CDR3 loop is CAISESLGCDIQYF. Written as DNA, the CDR3 is TGTGCCATCAGTGAGTCCTTGGGGTGCGACATTCAGTACTTC.

This clonotype showed up many times. This chain connects TRBV5-1 to TRBJ2-1, with 8 nucleotides matching TRBD1. V lost 4 bases to trimming and J lost 7 bases; unmatched junction nucleotides: 10. CDR1 and CDR2 from the germline V gene are SGHRS and YFSETQ. The CDR3 is made up of 15 amino acids. The CDR3 DNA reads as TGCGCCAGCAGCCTGGACGGACAGGGCGTTAATGAGCAGTTCTTC. It translates to CASSLDGQGVNEQFF. Filled out from reference TRBV5-1 and TRBJ2-1, the complete variable domain reads KAGVTQTPRYLIKTRGQQVTLSCSPISGHRSVSWYQQTPGQGLQFLFEYFSETQRNKGNFPGRFSGRQFSNSRSEMNVSTLELGDSALYLCASSLDGQGVNEQFFGPGTRLTVL.

The chain recombines TRBV6-5 with TRBJ2-1; 8 bases line up with TRBD1. CDR1 is MNHEY and CDR2 is SVGAGI in the germline V gene. V lost 0 bases and J lost 6; bases outside the gene matches: 4. This CDR3 region has 15 residues. CDR3 sequence (DNA): TGTGCCAGCAGTTACTCCCAGGGGGCCCCCAATGAGCAGTTCTTC. Amino acids: CASSYSQGAPNEQFF.

The rearrangement links TRBV28 to TRBJ2-1, with a possible D match to TRBD1 (5 bases). The CDR3 runs 11 residues. Germline CDR1 reads MDHEN; CDR2 reads SYDVKM. The V end was cut by 6 bases, the J end by 7 bases, with 7 bases between. CDR3 region: CASRQANEQFF. Written as DNA, the CDR3 is TGTGCCAGCAGACAGGCTAATGAGCAGTTCTTC.

J is TRBJ2-1 and V is TRBV13; D unclear. Trimming shortened V by 1 base and J by 5 bases, and 6 bases separated the two germline ends. Germline V gives CDR1 PRHDT, CDR2 FYEKMQ (reference sequence). CDR3 length: 13 amino acids. The CDR3 reads CASSLAQDNEQFF. The DNA of the CDR3 is TGTGCCAGCAGCTTAGCCCAGGACAATGAGCAGTTCTTC.

Points on this clonotype: A junction end diverges from the germline sequence, so it may reflect a read error. V usage is TRBV5-1 and J usage is TRBJ1-1; 8 nucleotides match TRBD1. The CDR3 is 14 residues long. The germline CDR1 and CDR2 sequences are SGHRS and YFSETQ. The CDR3 coding sequence is TGCGCCGGCAGCTTGGCCGGACAGGGTCCTGAAGCTTTCTTT. It codes for CAGSLAGQGPEAFF.

This clonotype was detected ten times or more. The chain is built from TRBV20-1 and TRBJ1-5, with a weak D call TRBD1 (5 bases). The CDR3 contains 14 residues. Germline values: CDR1 DFQATT, CDR2 SNEGSKA (reference sequence). Trimming left V 1 base short and J 4 bases short, with 11 bases between. The CDR3 DNA reads TGCAGTGCTAGAGCGGGACTGGGGAATCAGCCCCAGCATTTT. Amino acids: CSARAGLGNQPQHF.

There are a few counts of this clonotype. Since a much larger clone is just one base distant, this may be a read error. The V and J genes are TRBV7-9 and TRBJ1-2, with a tentative D call TRBD1 (6 bases). Looked up from germline, CDR1 is SEHNR and CDR2 is FQNEAQ (reference sequence). The V gene lost 5 bases and the J gene lost 12 bases, with 25 bases spanning the gap. The CDR3 is 15 amino acids. The CDR3 here is CASSRGGYTLSGHTF. The CDR3 nucleotides read TGTGCCAGCAGCCGTGGGGGCTACACTTTATCCGGCCACACCTTC.

This clonotype was found a few times. This may stem from a read error, because a much larger clone lies one nucleotide away. The chain joins TRBV29-1 to TRBJ2-5; 8 positions agree with TRBD1. Germline V gene lookup returns CDR1 SQVTM and CDR2 ANQGSEA. This CDR3 spans 13 amino acids. CDR3 residues: CSVGQGQAETRYF. The CDR3, as DNA: TGCAGCGTTGGACAGGGGCAAGCGGAGACCCGGTACTTC.

Points on this clonotype: At one end, the junction sequence differs from germline, possibly due to a read error. This chain uses TRBV6-6 with TRBJ2-3; 11 positions agree with TRBD2. CDR3 size: 15 residues. The germline gives CDR1 MNHNY, CDR2 SVGAGI (reference sequence). The CDR3 coding sequence is TGCGCCAGCAGTCCCGCTAGCGGGGGGCCCGGATATCGGTATTTT. Protein sequence: CASSPASGGPGYRYF.

This clonotype came up many times. V usage is TRBV15 and J usage is TRBJ2-6; no reliable D call. This CDR3 has 15 amino acids. Germline CDR1 and CDR2: LNHNV and YYDKDF (reference sequence). V was clipped by 3 bases and J by 0 bases, with 6 bases between them. In DNA, the CDR3 is TGTGCCACCAGCAGGGACCTCTCTGGGGCCAACGTCCTGACTTTC. It specifies CATSRDLSGANVLTF.